Presented here are 8 T cell receptor beta chains from one specimen sequenced in a study of cytomegalovirus exposure and HLA in healthy donors. The study ran its PCR with 60 Vbeta and 13 Jbeta primers. Method: immunoSEQ multiplex PCR; TCRdb's copy keeps in-frame clones and lacks some. The sample lists approximately 150,000 clones, roughly 80% occurring once. Sequencing was performed on PBMCs. These TCRs come from a man between 25 and 39 years old in good health and CMV-seronegative.

This clone appeared a few times. V gene TRBV28 combines with J gene TRBJ1-3; 7 bases agree with TRBD1. Germline loops: CDR1 MDHEN, CDR2 SYDVKM. The CDR3 length is 15 residues. With V trimmed by 8 bases and J by 0 bases, 7 bases remained unmatched. CDR3 nucleotides: TGTGCCAGCGCAACGACAGGGCGCTCTGGAAACACCATATATTTT. It translates to CASATTGRSGNTIYF.

V usage is TRBV7-3 and J usage is TRBJ2-7; 13 bases line up with TRBD2. The CDR3 loop spans 15 amino acids. The V gene's germline CDR1 is SGHTA and CDR2 FQGTGA. The V segment lost 5 bases and the J segment 4 bases; nucleotides outside the gene matches: 5. This CDR3 reads CASSVLAGGDYEQYF. The DNA of the CDR3 is TGTGCCAGCAGCGTACTAGCGGGGGGGGATTACGAGCAGTACTTC.

This sequence joins TRBV4-3 and TRBJ1-5; 8 bases match TRBD1. The trim removed 1 base at V and 7 bases at J, leaving 3 bases unmatched. The CDR3 runs 14 residues. The germline CDR1 and CDR2 sequences are LGHNA and YSLEER. As DNA, the CDR3 is TGCGCCAGCAGCCAAGCGACAGGGGTCCAGCCCCAGCATTTT. As protein: CASSQATGVQPQHF.

The chain couples TRBV25-1 to TRBJ2-7; no clear D. The CDR3 has 11 amino acids. The germline CDR1 and CDR2 sequences are MGHDK and SYGVNS. Trimming took off 3 bases at V and 3 bases at J, with 3 bases between the two ends. The CDR3, as DNA: TGTGCCAGCAGTGACTTCTACGAGCAGTACTTC. Amino acids: CASSDFYEQYF.

This clone was detected a few times. The rearrangement links TRBV28 to TRBJ1-1; tentatively, D is TRBD1 (5 bases). CDR1 is MDHEN and CDR2 is SYDVKM in the germline V gene. The CDR3 runs to 13 residues. Trimming took off 4 bases at V and 6 bases at J, with 12 bases between the two ends. The CDR3, as DNA: TGTGCCAGCAGTTCCAGGGATTGGGCTGAAGCTTTCTTT. Amino acids: CASSSRDWAEAFF.

This chain uses TRBV5-4 with TRBJ2-7; 9 bases line up with TRBD1. Germline V gene sequence: CDR1 SGHNT, CDR2 YYREEE (reference sequence). This CDR3 is 17 amino acids long. With 0 bases clipped from V and 1 base from J, the junction kept 8 bases outside the gene matches. The CDR3 region is CASSLGPTGGESYEQYF. In DNA form, the CDR3 reads TGTGCCAGCAGCTTGGGCCCCACAGGGGGCGAATCCTACGAGCAGTACTTC.

The rearrangement joins TRBV29-1 to TRBJ1-1, with D unresolved. The CDR3 has 13 amino acids. Germline-derived CDR1 and CDR2 are SQVTM and ANQGSEA. V lost 6 bases to trimming and J lost 0 bases, with 11 bases between them. In nucleotides, the CDR3 is TGCAGCGTCGGGGTATACCTGAACACTGAAGCTTTCTTT. Its translation: CSVGVYLNTEAFF.

This clone was seen more than once but under ten times. V and J are TRBV7-2 and TRBJ2-2, with 7 positions matching TRBD1. The V and J ends lost 6 bases and 4 bases, in that order; junction bases with no gene match: 8. CDR3 length: 15 residues. Germline values: CDR1 SGHTA, CDR2 FQGNSA. CDR3 sequence reads: CASREQGSVTGELFF. Written as DNA, the CDR3 is TGTGCCAGCAGGGAACAGGGGTCGGTCACCGGGGAGCTGTTTTTT.